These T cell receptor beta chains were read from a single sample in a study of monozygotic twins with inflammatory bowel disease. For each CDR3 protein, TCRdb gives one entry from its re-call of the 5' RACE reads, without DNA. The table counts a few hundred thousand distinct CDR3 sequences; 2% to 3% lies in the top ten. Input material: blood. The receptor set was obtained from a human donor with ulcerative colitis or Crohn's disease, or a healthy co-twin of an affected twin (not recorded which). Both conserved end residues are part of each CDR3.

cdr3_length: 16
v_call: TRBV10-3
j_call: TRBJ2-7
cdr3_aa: CAISEPGQGTTYEQYF

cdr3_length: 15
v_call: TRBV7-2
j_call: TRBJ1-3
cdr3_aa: CASSLGGGGRNTIYF

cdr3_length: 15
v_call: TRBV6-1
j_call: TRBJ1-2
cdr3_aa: CASSPTTEALYGYTF

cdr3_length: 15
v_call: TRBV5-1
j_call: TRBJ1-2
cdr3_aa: CASSPGTGDGNGYTF

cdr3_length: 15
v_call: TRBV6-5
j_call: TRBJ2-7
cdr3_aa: CASRYRGLNSYEQYF

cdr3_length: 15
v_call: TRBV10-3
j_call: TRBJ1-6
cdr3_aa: CAISDPTGRNSPLHF

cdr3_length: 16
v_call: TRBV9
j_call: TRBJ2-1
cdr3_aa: CASSPPVTGSDNEQFF

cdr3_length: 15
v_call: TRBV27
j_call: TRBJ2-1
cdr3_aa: CASSPLTLDDNEQFF

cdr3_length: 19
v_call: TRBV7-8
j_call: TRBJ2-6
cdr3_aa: CASSQQGLAGGSGANVLTF

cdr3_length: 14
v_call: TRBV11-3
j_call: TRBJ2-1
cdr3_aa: CASSSYAGNNEQFF

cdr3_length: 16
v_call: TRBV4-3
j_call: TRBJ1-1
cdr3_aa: CASSPLSGTGTTEAFF